The entry below gives a single T cell receptor beta chain sequence along with its context. Its antigen is still unknown. Splitting the CD4+ cells yielded a CD45RA+ naive subset and a CD45RA-negative memory subset. The study ran the assay at deep level. TCRdb keeps only in-frame clones here, not all; method: immunoSEQ multiplex PCR. Of over a million clones listed, more than 60% are singletons. The data originate from a study of shared clonotypes between healthy human individuals. Regarding the study as a whole: Few donors limited the genetic and exposure-history diversity represented. The study found roughly 5% of naive CD4 clonotypes shared across several donors.

Germline values: CDR1 SGHRS, CDR2 YFSETQ. Trimming removed 0 bases from V and 4 bases from J, with 10 bases in between. The CDR3 sequence is 14 residues long. The receptor was isolated from a man aged 18 to 30 in good health. The J gene is TRBJ2-5, the V gene TRBV5-1, with D possibly matching TRBD1 (6 bases). The sample consisted of memory CD4+ T cells sorted from blood. Specified subset: CD45RA-negative fraction. The CDR3 region has the DNA TGCGCCAGCAGCTTGGAAGGGGGTGGAGAGACCCAGTACTTC. This translates into CASSLEGGGETQYF. Supplemented by reference TRBV5-1 and TRBJ2-5, the full variable domain reads KAGVTQTPRYLIKTRGQQVTLSCSPISGHRSVSWYQQTPGQGLQFLFEYFSETQRNKGNFPGRFSGRQFSNSRSEMNVSTLELGDSALYLCASSLEGGGETQYFGPGTRLLVL.